This T cell receptor (beta chain) was profiled in a study of shared clonotypes between healthy human individuals. The study, taken as a whole, reports: Generally, naive subsets (rather than memory subsets) showed larger estimated richness.

V was cut by 6 bases and J by 2 bases, with 11 bases left in between. Per the germline V gene, CDR1 is LGHNT and CDR2 is FRNRAP. The CDR3 contains 13 residues. Method: immunoSEQ multiplex PCR; TCRdb's copy keeps in-frame clones and lacks some. The sample yields around 2,000,000 clones, 85% to 95% seen once. As for this clone: What it binds is not known.

Sequencing input: naive CD4+ T cells sorted from blood. Noted subset: CD45RA+ positively selected. The chain has TRBV12-5 and TRBJ2-7; TRBD1 is a possible D gene (6 bases). The origin of this receptor is a young man in good health. DNA for the CDR3: TGTGCTAGTGGCCCAGGGGACACCTACGAGCAGTACTTC. This encodes CASGPGDTYEQYF. The full variable domain, its missing parts supplied by reference TRBV12-5 and TRBJ2-7, is DARVTQTPRHKVTEMGQEVTMRCQPILGHNTVFWYRQTMMQGLELLAYFRNRAPLDDSGMPKDRFSAEMPDATLATLKIQPSEPRDSAVYFCASGPGDTYEQYFGPGTRLTVT.